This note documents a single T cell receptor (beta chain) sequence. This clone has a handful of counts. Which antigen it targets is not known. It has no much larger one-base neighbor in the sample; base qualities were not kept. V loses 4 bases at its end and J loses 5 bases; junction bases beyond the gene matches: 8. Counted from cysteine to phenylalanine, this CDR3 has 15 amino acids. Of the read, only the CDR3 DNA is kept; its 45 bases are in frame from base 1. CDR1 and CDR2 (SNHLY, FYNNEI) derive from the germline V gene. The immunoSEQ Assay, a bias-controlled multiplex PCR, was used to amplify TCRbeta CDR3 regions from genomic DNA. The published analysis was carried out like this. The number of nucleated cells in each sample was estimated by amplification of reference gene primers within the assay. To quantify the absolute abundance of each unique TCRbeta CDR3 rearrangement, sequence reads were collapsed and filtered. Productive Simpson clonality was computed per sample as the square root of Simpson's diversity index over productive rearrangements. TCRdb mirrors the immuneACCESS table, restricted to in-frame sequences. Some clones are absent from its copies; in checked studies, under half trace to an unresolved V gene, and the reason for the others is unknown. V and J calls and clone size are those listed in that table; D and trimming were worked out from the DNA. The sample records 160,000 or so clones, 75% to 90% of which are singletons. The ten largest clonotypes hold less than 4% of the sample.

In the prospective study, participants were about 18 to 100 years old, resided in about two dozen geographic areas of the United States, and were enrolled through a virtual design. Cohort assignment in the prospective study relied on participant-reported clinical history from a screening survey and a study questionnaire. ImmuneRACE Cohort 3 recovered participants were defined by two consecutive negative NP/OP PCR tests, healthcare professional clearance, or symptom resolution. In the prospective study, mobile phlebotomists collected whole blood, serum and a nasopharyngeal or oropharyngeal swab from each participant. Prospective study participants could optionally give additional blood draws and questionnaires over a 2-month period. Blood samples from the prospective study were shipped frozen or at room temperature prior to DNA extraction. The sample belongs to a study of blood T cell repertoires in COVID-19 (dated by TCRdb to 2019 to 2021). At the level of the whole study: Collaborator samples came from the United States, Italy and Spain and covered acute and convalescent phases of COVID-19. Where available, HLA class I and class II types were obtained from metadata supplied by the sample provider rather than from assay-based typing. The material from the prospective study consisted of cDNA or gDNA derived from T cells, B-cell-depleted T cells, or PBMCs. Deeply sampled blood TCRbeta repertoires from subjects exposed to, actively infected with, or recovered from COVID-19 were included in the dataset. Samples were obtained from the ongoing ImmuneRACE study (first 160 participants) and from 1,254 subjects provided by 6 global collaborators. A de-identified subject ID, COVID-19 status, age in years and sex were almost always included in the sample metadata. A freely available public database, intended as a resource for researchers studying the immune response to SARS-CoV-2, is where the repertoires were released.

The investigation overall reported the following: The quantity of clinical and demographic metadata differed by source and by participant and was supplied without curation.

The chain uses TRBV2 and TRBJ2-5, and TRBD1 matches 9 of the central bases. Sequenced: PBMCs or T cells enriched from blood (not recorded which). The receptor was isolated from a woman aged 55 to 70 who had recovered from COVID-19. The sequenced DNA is TGTGCCAGCAGTGCACAGGGGGCTCGCGGGGAGACCCAGTACTTC. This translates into CASSAQGARGETQYF. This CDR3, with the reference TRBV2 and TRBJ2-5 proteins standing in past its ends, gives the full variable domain EPEVTQTPSHQVTQMGQEVILRCVPISNHLYFYWYRQILGQKVEFLVSFYNNEISEKSEIFDDQFSVERPDGSNFTLKIRSTKLEDSAMYFCASSAQGARGETQYFGPGTRLLVL.